This T cell receptor (beta chain) was profiled in a study of cytomegalovirus exposure and HLA in healthy donors. PCR employed 60 Vbeta and 13 Jbeta primers. TCRdb's copy holds only in-frame clones and misses some; the assay was immunoSEQ multiplex PCR. The specimen's table records 200,000 or so clones. The CDR3 sequence is 15 residues long. The trim removed 2 bases at V and 5 bases at J, leaving 5 bases unmatched. Per the germline V gene, CDR1 is MNHEY and CDR2 is SMNVEV (reference sequence). This chain uses TRBV27 with TRBJ1-2; 10 bases map to TRBD1. This TCR was recovered from a boy aged 5-17 years in good health and CMV-seronegative. Specimen: PBMCs. The CDR3 sequence is CASSLIGQGEYGYTF. The CDR3 DNA is TGTGCCAGCAGTTTAATAGGACAGGGGGAGTATGGCTACACCTTC.